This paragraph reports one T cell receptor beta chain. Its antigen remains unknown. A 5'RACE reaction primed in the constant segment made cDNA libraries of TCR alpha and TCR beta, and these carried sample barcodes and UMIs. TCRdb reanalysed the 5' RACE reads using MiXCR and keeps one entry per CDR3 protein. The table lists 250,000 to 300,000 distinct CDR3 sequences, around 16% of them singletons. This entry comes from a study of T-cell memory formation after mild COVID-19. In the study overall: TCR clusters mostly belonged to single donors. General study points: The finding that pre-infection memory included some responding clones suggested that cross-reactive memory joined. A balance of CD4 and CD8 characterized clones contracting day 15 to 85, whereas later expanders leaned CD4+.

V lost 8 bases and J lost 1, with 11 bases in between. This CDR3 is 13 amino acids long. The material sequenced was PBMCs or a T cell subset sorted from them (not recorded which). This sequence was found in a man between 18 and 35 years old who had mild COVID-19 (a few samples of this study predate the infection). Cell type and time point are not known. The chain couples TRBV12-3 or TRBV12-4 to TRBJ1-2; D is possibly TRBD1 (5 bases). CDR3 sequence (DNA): TGTGCCAGCGGAATAAGGGGTAACTATGGCTACACCTTC. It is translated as CASGIRGNYGYTF.